This T cell receptor (beta chain) appears in the sequencing data of a study of PD-1 blockade in classical Hodgkin lymphoma. Repertoires were generated with immunoSEQ multiplex PCR, while TCRdb's copy carries only in-frame clones and drops some. This table holds about 46,000 clones, around 66% found once. CDR3 length: 16 amino acids. V dropped 4 bases and J dropped 3; count of bases not matched to a gene: 11. Germline assignment: CDR1 SGHNT and CDR2 YYREEE (reference sequence). Each of the patients experienced relapse following autologous stem cell transplantation, and their brentuximab vedotin exposure differed.

Sequencing was performed on peripheral blood mononuclear cells (PBMCs), taken at baseline. This chain connects TRBV5-4 to TRBJ1-2, with 8 bases fitting TRBD1. This clonotype originated in a human donor with classical Hodgkin lymphoma. The CDR3 region has the DNA TGTGCCAGCAGCCCCGAGGGCAGGGGGCTCGACTATGGCTACACCTTC. The encoded protein is CASSPEGRGLDYGYTF.